Below, 18 T cell receptor beta chains from the same sample are listed, as sequenced in a study of technical replicates of blood from a handful of donors. Sequencing was performed with immunoSEQ multiplex PCR; in TCRdb, only in-frame clones are kept and a portion is missing. The sample lists under 85,000 clones, 95% to 98% occurring once. Material: T cells isolated from PBMCs. Receptors were obtained from a human donor in good health.

V gene TRBV27 combines with J gene TRBJ2-7; D is possibly TRBD2 (6 bases). The CDR3 spans 16 residues. V dropped 6 bases and J dropped 4 bases, with 22 bases sitting between them. The germline V gene has CDR1 MNHEY and CDR2 SMNVEV (reference sequence). This CDR3 is CASSSQWDGGNYEQYF. DNA of the CDR3: TGTGCCAGCAGCTCTCAGTGGGATGGCGGGAATTACGAGCAGTACTTC.

The rearrangement links TRBV6-5 to TRBJ1-5, with a weak D call TRBD1 (5 bases). The CDR3 has 13 residues. With 4 bases removed from V and 1 base from J, the gap between germline ends came to 5 bases. The germline CDR1 and CDR2 sequences are MNHEY and SVGAGI. DNA for the CDR3: TGTGCCAGCAGTTCAGGGAGCAATCAGCCCCAGCATTTT. Amino acids: CASSSGSNQPQHF.

Only one count was recorded for this clone. The gene calls are TRBV6-5 and TRBJ2-1, with D hard to call. This CDR3 contains 15 residues. V shed 0 bases and J shed 3 bases, with 9 bases lying between them. Per the germline V gene, CDR1 is MNHEY and CDR2 is SVGAGI. CDR3 coding DNA: TGTGCCAGCAGTTACTCGACATTTAACTACAATGAGCAGTTCTTC. It is translated as CASSYSTFNYNEQFF.

This chain connects TRBV10-3 to TRBJ1-2; TRBD1 agrees at 10 bases. Per the germline V gene, CDR1 is ENHRY and CDR2 is SYGVKD. Germline trimming cut 3 bases from V and 3 bases from J; bases unmatched to any gene: 4. The CDR3 loop spans 15 amino acids. CDR3 residues: CAISEGDRGHYGYTF. CDR3 nucleotides: TGTGCCATCAGTGAAGGTGACAGGGGGCACTATGGCTACACCTTC.

The rearrangement links TRBV29-1 to TRBJ2-1; D ambiguous. The germline gives CDR1 SQVTM, CDR2 ANQGSEA. This CDR3 has 13 amino acids. V lost 3 bases and J 5 bases, leaving 11 bases between the germline ends. The CDR3 is CSVDISLHNEQFF. The CDR3, as DNA: TGCAGCGTTGATATTTCACTTCACAATGAGCAGTTCTTC.

J is TRBJ2-1 and V is TRBV10-3; a weak D match, TRBD1 (6 bases). This CDR3 comprises 15 residues. CDR1 is ENHRY, CDR2 SYGVKD, per germline. V was cut by 2 bases and J by 4 bases, with 12 bases left in between. The DNA for the CDR3 is TGTGCCATCAGTGAGATACAGGGATTTTACAATGAGCAGTTCTTC. Amino acid sequence: CAISEIQGFYNEQFF.

The rearrangement joins TRBV6-4 to TRBJ1-5, with D unresolved. This CDR3 contains 13 residues. Trimming removed 5 bases from V and 0 bases from J, with 5 bases in between. Germline V gives CDR1 MRHNA, CDR2 SNTAGT. In nucleotides, the CDR3 is TGTGCCAGCAGTCAGGATAGCAATCAGCCCCAGCATTTT. It encodes CASSQDSNQPQHF.

The chain recombines TRBV5-1 with TRBJ1-2; tentatively, D is TRBD1 (5 bases). Trimming took off 4 bases at V and 6 bases at J, with 13 bases between the two ends. The CDR3 has 13 residues. Per germline, CDR1 SGHRS and CDR2 YFSETQ. Here the CDR3 reads CASSLGGSDGYTF. The CDR3 DNA follows: TGCGCCAGCAGCCTTGGGGGGTCGGATGGCTACACCTTC.

This clone is a singleton in its sample. V is TRBV7-3 and J is TRBJ1-1; 10 positions match TRBD1. This CDR3 contains 18 residues. Germline V gene data show CDR1 as SGHTA and CDR2 as FQGTGA. V was clipped by 2 bases and J by 0 bases; unmatched bases: 9. The CDR3 DNA reads as TGTGCCAGCAGCTTACTGGGACGGACAGGGGGTTTGAACACTGAAGCTTTCTTT. This codes for CASSLLGRTGGLNTEAFF.

A single count supports this clone. The gene calls are TRBV19 and TRBJ1-2; TRBD1 aligns across 7 bases. The ends lost 4 bases at V and 5 bases at J; junction bases unmatched: 4. This CDR3 region has 13 residues. Germline V lookup: CDR1 LNHDA, CDR2 SQIVND (reference sequence). CDR3 sequence (DNA): TGTGCCAGTAGTAGGGACAGACCTTATGGCTACACCTTC. Protein product: CASSRDRPYGYTF.

This sequence joins TRBV7-3 and TRBJ1-2; the D is unclear. Trimming removed 5 bases from V and 4 bases from J, with 17 bases in between. The CDR3 has 15 amino acids. Per germline, CDR1 SGHTA and CDR2 FQGTGA. The CDR3 region is CASSPGNLQGYGYTF. As DNA, the CDR3 is TGTGCCAGCAGCCCGGGAAATCTTCAAGGCTATGGCTACACCTTC. The full variable domain, rest sourced from reference TRBV7-3 and TRBJ1-2, is GAGVSQTPSNKVTEKGKYVELRCDPISGHTALYWYRQSLGQGPEFLIYFQGTGAADDSGLPNDRFFAVRPEGSVSTLKIQRTERGDSAVYLCASSPGNLQGYGYTFGSGTRLTVV.

The rearrangement joins TRBV19 to TRBJ1-1, with D tentatively TRBD1 (5 bases). Germline V gives CDR1 LNHDA, CDR2 SQIVND (reference sequence). CDR3 size: 14 residues. Trimming took off 7 bases at V and 1 base at J, with 13 bases between the two ends. CDR3 nucleotides: TGTGCCAGTAAAGGACATGCCGCGAACACTGAAGCTTTCTTT. Protein product: CASKGHAANTEAFF.

The rearrangement joins TRBV5-6 to TRBJ1-2; 9 bases line up with TRBD1. J gave up 4 bases and V 4 bases, and 5 bases lay outside the gene matches. The CDR3 consists of 14 residues. Germline CDR1 SGHDT, CDR2 YYEEEE. Written as DNA, the CDR3 is TGTGCCAGCAGCAGGGACAGGGTGACCTATGGCTACACCTTC. The encoded protein is CASSRDRVTYGYTF.

In its sample, this clone was seen once. This sequence joins TRBV4-1 and TRBJ2-1; TRBD1 agrees at 8 bases. Germline loops: CDR1 MGHRA, CDR2 YSYEKL. V shed 4 bases and J 10 bases; nucleotides not matched to a gene: 9. The CDR3 length is 14 residues. In DNA, the CDR3 is TGCGCCAGCAGCCCGGACAGGGTTTGGAGAGAGCAGTTCTTC. Amino acids: CASSPDRVWREQFF.

The J gene is TRBJ1-5, the V gene TRBV19; a weak D match, TRBD1 (5 bases). Trimming took off 3 bases at V and 7 bases at J, with 13 bases between the two ends. The germline V gene encodes CDR1 LNHDA and CDR2 SQIVND (reference sequence). CDR3 length equals 14 residues. The CDR3 sequence is CASSIRAGPQPQHF. CDR3 in DNA: TGTGCCAGTAGTATTCGGGCAGGGCCCCAGCCCCAGCATTTT.

The gene calls are TRBV19 and TRBJ1-1; D possibly corresponds to TRBD1 (6 bases). V lost 5 bases to trimming and J lost 1 base, with 11 bases between them. The length of the CDR3 is 14 residues. The V gene's germline CDR1 is LNHDA and CDR2 SQIVND (reference sequence). The CDR3 DNA reads as TGTGCCAGTAGTTCTCACAGGGAGAACACTGAAGCTTTCTTT. This sequence encodes CASSSHRENTEAFF.

V and J are TRBV4-1 and TRBJ2-5; maybe TRBD2 (6 bases). Trimming stripped 2 bases from V and 4 bases from J, with 14 bases between. Germline CDR1 MGHRA, CDR2 YSYEKL. The CDR3 runs 15 residues. The DNA of the CDR3 is TGCGCCAGCAGCCAATTCGGGGGAGGAGGAGAGACCCAGTACTTC. Translating gives CASSQFGGGGETQYF.

This clone was detected once. The chain couples TRBV2 to TRBJ2-6; TRBD1 aligns across 11 bases. The CDR3 is made up of 16 amino acids. With 7 bases clipped from V and 1 base from J, the junction kept 3 bases outside the gene matches. The germline V gene encodes CDR1 SNHLY and CDR2 FYNNEI. The CDR3 here is CASTGTGGSGANVLTF. DNA of the CDR3: TGTGCCAGCACCGGGACAGGGGGATCTGGGGCCAACGTCCTGACTTTC. Based on the CDR3 plus reference TRBV2 and TRBJ2-6, the full variable domain is EPEVTQTPSHQVTQMGQEVILRCVPISNHLYFYWYRQILGQKVEFLVSFYNNEISEKSEIFDDQFSVERPDGSNFTLKIRSTKLEDSAMYFCASTGTGGSGANVLTFGAGSRLTVL.